Included here is one T cell receptor beta chain sequence, with context. These data belong to a study of blood T cell repertoires in COVID-19. At the level of the study: Samples came from the United States, Italy and Spain, spanning acute and convalescent COVID-19. In each case, the material was cDNA or gDNA derived from T cells, B-cell-depleted T cells, or PBMCs.

In the authors' workflow: Using reference gene primer amplification, nucleated cell counts were estimated. Repertoires were generated with immunoSEQ multiplex PCR, while TCRdb's copy carries only in-frame clones and drops some. V and J calls and clone size come straight from that table; D and trimming were deduced from the DNA. Here the sample spans 250,000 to 350,000 clones, approximately 80% being singletons. The sequenced material came from peripheral blood. This sequence originates from a woman in her fifties or sixties with active or convalescent COVID-19.

The DNA for the CDR3 is TGTGCCAGCAGTACCGGGACAGATTCACCCCTCCACTTT. Its translation: CASSTGTDSPLHF. The chain links TRBV6-5 to TRBJ1-6, with TRBD1 matching over 7 bases. Germline CDR1 MNHEY, CDR2 SVGAGI. V was clipped by 5 bases and J by 8 bases; unmatched bases: 3. The CDR3 totals 13 residues.